The 30 T cell receptor beta chains presented below share a single source sample, sequenced in a study of cytomegalovirus exposure and HLA in healthy donors. Primers for the PCR totalled 60 Vbeta and 13 Jbeta. This table comes from immunoSEQ multiplex PCR, and its TCRdb copy is limited to in-frame clones, with some not included. The repertoire holds 250,000 to 300,000 clones, with 80% to 95% as singletons. Sequenced material: PBMCs. Receptors were obtained from a girl under 10 years old in good health and CMV-seronegative.

The V call is TRBV28, the J call TRBJ2-5, with TRBD2 matching 8 bases. Near its end, the DNA agrees better with TRBJ2-7, so the J call may be wrong. The germline CDR1 and CDR2 sequences are MDHEN and SYDVKM. The length of the CDR3 is 14 residues. The CDR3 spells CASSLGRGVYEQYF. The CDR3 DNA follows: TGTGCCAGCAGTTTAGGGCGGGGGGTGTACGAGCAGTACTTC.

CDR3 loop: CASSFRGSSYNEQFF. In DNA, the CDR3 is TGTGCCAGCAGCTTTAGGGGTAGCTCCTACAATGAGCAGTTCTTC. The chain is built from TRBV7-9 and TRBJ2-1; D is perhaps TRBD1 (5 bases). The V end lost 3 bases, the J end lost 0 bases, and 9 bases lay between the germline ends. Germline CDR1 is SEHNR and CDR2 is FQNEAQ (reference sequence). This CDR3 has 15 amino acids. Filled out from reference TRBV7-9 and TRBJ2-1, the complete variable domain reads DTGVSQNPRHKITKRGQNVTFRCDPISEHNRLYWYRQTLGQGPEFLTYFQNEAQLEKSRLLSDRFSAERPKGSFSTLEIQRTEQGDSAMYLCASSFRGSSYNEQFFGPGTRLTVL.

The chain joins TRBV11-2 to TRBJ2-1, with 12 bases that match TRBD2. With V trimmed by 3 bases and J by 7 bases, 7 bases remained unmatched. Germline V CDR1 and CDR2: SGHAT, FQNNGV. The CDR3 extends over 16 amino acids. DNA of the CDR3: TGTGCCAGCAGCTTGACTAGCGGGAGTGGGAGGAATGAGCAGTTCTTC. It translates to CASSLTSGSGRNEQFF.

The rearrangement links TRBV13 to TRBJ1-1; D not resolved. V was pared by 0 bases and J by 4 bases, with 18 bases between. This CDR3 contains 17 residues. Germline V gene sequence: CDR1 PRHDT, CDR2 FYEKMQ (reference sequence). DNA for the CDR3: TGTGCCAGCAGCTTAGGAACGGGATCCGGGCGTATCACTGAAGCTTTCTTT. It translates to CASSLGTGSGRITEAFF.

This clone appeared once. The rearrangement joins TRBV15 to TRBJ1-5, with TRBD1 as a possible D gene (6 bases). Trimming cost V 3 bases and J 0 bases, with 12 bases left between them. Looked up from germline, CDR1 is LNHNV and CDR2 is YYDKDF (reference sequence). The CDR3 is 16 amino acids. CDR3 in amino acids: CATSSDTGSSNQPQHF. CDR3 nucleotide sequence: TGTGCCACCAGCAGTGATACAGGGAGTAGCAATCAGCCCCAGCATTTT.

This sequence joins TRBV6-1 and TRBJ2-2, with D maybe TRBD2 (5 bases). This CDR3 is 14 amino acids long. V lost 0 bases to trimming and J lost 6 bases, with 8 bases between them. Germline assignment: CDR1 MNHNS and CDR2 SASEGT. The CDR3 DNA follows: TGTGCCAGCAGTGAAGCGGCGGGTCCCGGGGAGCTGTTTTTT. It specifies CASSEAAGPGELFF.

This chain links TRBV5-6 with TRBJ1-1, with 9 bases that match TRBD1. J gave up 1 base and V 4 bases, and 8 bases lay outside the gene matches. CDR1 and CDR2 (germline): SGHDT, YYEEEE. This CDR3 spans 16 amino acids. The DNA for the CDR3 is TGTGCCAGCAGCCTACAGGGGGCTTGGAGGAACACTGAAGCTTTCTTT. Translation: CASSLQGAWRNTEAFF.

The J gene is TRBJ2-7, the V gene TRBV30; D is possibly TRBD1 (5 bases). Per the germline V gene, CDR1 is GTSNPN and CDR2 is SVGIG (reference sequence). The CDR3 has 13 residues. The V end lost 5 bases, the J end lost 2 bases, and 13 bases lay between the germline ends. CDR3 nucleotides: TGTGCCTGGTCCTCTGACAGAACCTACGAGCAGTACTTC. This sequence encodes CAWSSDRTYEQYF.

This sequence joins TRBV2 and TRBJ2-1; possibly TRBD2 for D (5 bases). V lost 10 bases, J lost 6 bases, and 13 bases lay in between. The CDR3 consists of 12 residues. Looked up from germline, CDR1 is SNHLY and CDR2 is FYNNEI. CDR3 coding DNA: TGTGCCACCGAGGGAATACGCAATGAGCAGTTCTTC. As protein: CATEGIRNEQFF. The full variable domain, completed using reference TRBV2 and TRBJ2-1, is EPEVTQTPSHQVTQMGQEVILRCVPISNHLYFYWYRQILGQKVEFLVSFYNNEISEKSEIFDDQFSVERPDGSNFTLKIRSTKLEDSAMYFCATEGIRNEQFFGPGTRLTVL.

V is TRBV23-1 and J is TRBJ1-2; D gene unclear. TRBV23-1 is placed among ORFs of uncertain function. V lost 0 bases, J lost 8 bases, and 13 bases lay in between. The CDR3 covers 14 residues. CDR3 loop: CASSQSIRCRGYTF. Here the CDR3 DNA reads TGCGCCAGCAGTCAATCGATCAGGTGCCGAGGCTACACCTTC.

This clone was seen only a few times. V gene TRBV9 combines with J gene TRBJ2-7; D unresolved. Per the germline V gene, CDR1 is SGDLS and CDR2 is YYNGEE. V lost 4 bases, J lost 6 bases, and 11 bases lay in between. The CDR3 is made up of 12 amino acids. CDR3: CASSIGSGEQYF. The CDR3 DNA sequence: TGTGCCAGCAGCATTGGGTCGGGCGAGCAGTACTTC.

This clone was observed a handful of times. V gene TRBV30 combines with J gene TRBJ2-7; D is possibly TRBD1 (5 bases). This CDR3 contains 12 residues. The germline gives CDR1 GTSNPN, CDR2 SVGIG (reference sequence). Trimming removed 4 bases from V and 2 bases from J, with 9 bases in between. The CDR3: CAWNQGTYEQYF. DNA for the CDR3: TGTGCCTGGAATCAGGGCACCTACGAGCAGTACTTC.

This clone was detected once. The chain has TRBV20-1 and TRBJ2-7; TRBD2 aligns across 7 bases. The CDR3 runs 11 residues. V lost 1 base and J lost 6; bases outside the gene matches: 0. Germline V gene sequence: CDR1 DFQATT, CDR2 SNEGSKA (reference sequence). The DNA for the CDR3 is TGCAGTGCTAGAGGGGGGGGCGAGCAGTACTTC. This encodes CSARGGGEQYF.

The chain recombines TRBV7-6 with TRBJ2-1; weak D call: TRBD2 (7 bases). V was pared by 4 bases and J by 8 bases, with 21 bases between. Per the germline V gene, CDR1 is SGHVS and CDR2 is FNYEAQ. The CDR3 is 16 residues long. The CDR3 spells CASSSFRGGGPYEQFF. In DNA, the CDR3 is TGTGCCAGCAGCTCCTTTCGGGGCGGGGGCCCGTATGAGCAGTTCTTC.

V and J are TRBV13 and TRBJ2-3; 14 positions match TRBD2. The V and J ends lost 6 bases and 5 bases, in that order; junction bases with no gene match: 7. Germline lookup yields CDR1 PRHDT and CDR2 FYEKMQ (reference sequence). The CDR3 spans 16 residues. The CDR3 reads CASSSTSGGEGDTQYF. The CDR3 coding sequence is TGTGCCAGCAGTTCGACTAGCGGGGGGGAGGGAGATACGCAGTATTTT.

The rearrangement links TRBV11-2 to TRBJ2-3; D is undetermined. The CDR3 runs to 15 residues. V gave up 2 bases and J gave up 2 bases, with 11 bases separating them. Germline assignment: CDR1 SGHAT and CDR2 FQNNGV. In nucleotides, the CDR3 is TGTGCCAGCAGCTTATACGGCCACTACACAGATACGCAGTATTTT. It codes for CASSLYGHYTDTQYF.

This chain uses TRBV7-8 with TRBJ2-1; 7 bases are a match to TRBD2. CDR3 length equals 16 residues. V trimming: 3 bases; J trimming: 3 bases; junction bases outside the gene matches: 8. Per the germline V gene, CDR1 is SGHVS and CDR2 is FQNEAQ. CDR3 bases: TGTGCCAGCAGCTTTATTATGGGGGGGGGCTACAATGAGCAGTTCTTC. This sequence encodes CASSFIMGGGYNEQFF.

The chain joins TRBV19 to TRBJ2-7; the match to TRBD2 covers 7 bases. J gave up 0 bases and V 4 bases, and 12 bases lay outside the gene matches. The CDR3 is made up of 17 amino acids. Germline V gene data show CDR1 as LNHDA and CDR2 as SQIVND (reference sequence). In DNA form, the CDR3 reads TGTGCCAGTAGTACCCTCTCCGGACTAGAGAGCTCCTACGAGCAGTACTTC. As protein: CASSTLSGLESSYEQYF.

The chain is built from TRBV7-7 and TRBJ1-1, with unresolved D. Germline assignment: CDR1 SSHAT and CDR2 FNYEAQ (reference sequence). This CDR3 spans 13 amino acids. CDR3 in DNA: TGTGCTAGCTCGCGGGATTCGAACACTGAAGCTTTCTTT. Translating gives CASSRDSNTEAFF.

The CDR3: CAISESRTDTQYF. Written as DNA, the CDR3 is TGTGCCATCAGTGAGTCGAGGACAGATACGCAGTATTTT. The chain joins TRBV10-3 to TRBJ2-3; D remains unclear. This CDR3 is 13 amino acids long. Germline V lookup: CDR1 ENHRY, CDR2 SYGVKD. With 0 bases removed from V and 3 bases from J, the gap between germline ends came to 4 bases.

This CDR3 reads CASSFHMNTEAFF. Here the CDR3 DNA reads TGTGCCAGCAGCTTTCACATGAACACTGAAGCTTTCTTT. V and J are TRBV7-9 and TRBJ1-1, with no clear D. CDR1 is SEHNR, CDR2 FQNEAQ, per germline (reference sequence). The length of the CDR3 is 13 residues. Deletions cut 3 bases from V and 0 bases from J, with 5 bases between.

V usage is TRBV7-3 and J usage is TRBJ2-3, with a tentative D call TRBD2 (7 bases). Germline CDR1 and CDR2: SGHTA and FQGTGA. The CDR3 has 15 residues. Trimming left V 5 bases short and J 3 bases short, with 15 bases between. The CDR3 loop is CASSLQGGGTDTQYF. CDR3 nucleotides: TGTGCCAGCAGCCTCCAGGGAGGGGGGACAGATACGCAGTATTTT. Complete variable domain (other parts from reference TRBV7-3 and TRBJ2-3): GAGVSQTPSNKVTEKGKYVELRCDPISGHTALYWYRQSLGQGPEFLIYFQGTGAADDSGLPNDRFFAVRPEGSVSTLKIQRTERGDSAVYLCASSLQGGGTDTQYFGPGTRLTVL.

This chain connects TRBV7-9 to TRBJ2-1; D might be TRBD2 (7 bases). The germline gives CDR1 SEHNR, CDR2 FQNEAQ (reference sequence). Trimming left V 5 bases short and J 10 bases short, with 24 bases between. The CDR3 length is 16 residues. The DNA of the CDR3 is TGTGCCAGCAGCCTCAGGGCAGGGGCGGGAGCTCAAGAGCAGTTCTTC. It codes for CASSLRAGAGAQEQFF.

The chain couples TRBV5-1 to TRBJ1-5; D possibly corresponds to TRBD1 (5 bases). This CDR3 region has 14 residues. Germline-derived CDR1 and CDR2 are SGHRS and YFSETQ. V gave up 7 bases and J gave up 3 bases, with 14 bases separating them. The CDR3 is CASSLAGFNQPQHF. CDR3 nucleotide sequence: TGCGCCAGCTCCCTGGCAGGGTTCAATCAGCCCCAGCATTTT. The full variable domain, in which reference TRBV5-1 and TRBJ1-5 provide the parts outside the CDR3, is KAGVTQTPRYLIKTRGQQVTLSCSPISGHRSVSWYQQTPGQGLQFLFEYFSETQRNKGNFPGRFSGRQFSNSRSEMNVSTLELGDSALYLCASSLAGFNQPQHFGDGTRLSIL.

The chain links TRBV6-6 to TRBJ2-3, with 8 positions matching TRBD1. The length of the CDR3 is 16 residues. With 0 bases clipped from V and 9 bases from J, the junction kept 11 bases outside the gene matches. Per the germline V gene, CDR1 is MNHNY and CDR2 is SVGAGI (reference sequence). The CDR3 protein is CASSYSSTFQGATQYF. The CDR3 nucleotides read TGTGCCAGCAGTTACTCGAGCACGTTCCAGGGGGCGACGCAGTATTTT.

This clone was observed a few times. The chain combines TRBV18 with TRBJ1-1, with unresolved D. V lost 6 bases, J lost 7 bases, and 21 bases lay in between. This CDR3 has 15 residues. Germline loops: CDR1 KGHSH, CDR2 LQKENI. The CDR3 protein is CASSPPGTPRGEAFF. CDR3 coding DNA: TGTGCCAGCTCTCCCCCCGGAACTCCTAGAGGTGAAGCTTTCTTT.

The J gene is TRBJ2-1, the V gene TRBV4-1; the match to TRBD1 covers 8 bases. CDR3 length equals 18 residues. Germline assignment: CDR1 MGHRA and CDR2 YSYEKL. J was trimmed by 1 base and V by 0 bases; bases with no gene match: 8. CDR3 protein: CASSQELIGTGSYNEQFF. The CDR3 nucleotides are TGCGCCAGCAGCCAAGAGTTAATCGGGACAGGTTCCTACAATGAGCAGTTCTTC.

The V and J genes are TRBV11-3 and TRBJ2-2; a weak D match, TRBD2 (5 bases). This CDR3 is 12 amino acids long. CDR1 is SGHNT and CDR2 is YENEEA in the germline V gene. Trimming removed 5 bases from V and 6 bases from J, with 7 bases in between. CDR3 residues: CASSPGAGELFF. CDR3 DNA sequence: TGTGCCAGCAGCCCCGGGGCCGGGGAGCTGTTTTTT.

The chain has TRBV18 and TRBJ2-2; D unclear. The CDR3 length is 16 residues. V gave up 6 bases and J gave up 4 bases, with 18 bases separating them. The germline CDR1 and CDR2 sequences are KGHSH and LQKENI. The chain's CDR3 is CASSPELASGTGELFF. CDR3 nucleotides: TGTGCCAGCTCGCCTGAATTGGCCTCGGGCACCGGGGAGCTGTTTTTT. Looking up the rest from reference TRBV18 and TRBJ2-2 gives the full variable domain: NAGVMQNPRHLVRRRGQEARLRCSPMKGHSHVYWYRQLPEEGLKFMVYLQKENIIDESGMPKERFSAEFPKEGPSILRIQQVVRGDSAAYFCASSPELASGTGELFFGEGSRLTVL.

The chain joins TRBV9 to TRBJ2-2, with D possibly TRBD2 on 5 matching bases. The CDR3 is 13 amino acids. Looked up from germline, CDR1 is SGDLS and CDR2 is YYNGEE. Trimming took 0 bases from V and 6 from J, leaving 6 bases between them. The CDR3: CASSVDGAGELFF. For the CDR3, the DNA is TGTGCCAGCAGCGTAGACGGGGCCGGGGAGCTGTTTTTT.